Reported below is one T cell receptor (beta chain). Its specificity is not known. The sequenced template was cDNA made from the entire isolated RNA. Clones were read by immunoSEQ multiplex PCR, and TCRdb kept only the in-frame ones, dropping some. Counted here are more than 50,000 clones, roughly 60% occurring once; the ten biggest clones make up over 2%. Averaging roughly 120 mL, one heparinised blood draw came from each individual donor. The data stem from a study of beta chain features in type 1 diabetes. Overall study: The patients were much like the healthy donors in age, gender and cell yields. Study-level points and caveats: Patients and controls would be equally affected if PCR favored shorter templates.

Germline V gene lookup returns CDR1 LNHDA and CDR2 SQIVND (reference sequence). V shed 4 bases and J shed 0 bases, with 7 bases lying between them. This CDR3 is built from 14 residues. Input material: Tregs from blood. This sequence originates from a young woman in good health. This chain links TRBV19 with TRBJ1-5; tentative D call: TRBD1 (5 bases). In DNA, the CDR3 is TGTGCCAGTAGTAAGGGGATTAGCAATCAGCCCCAGCATTTT. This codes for CASSKGISNQPQHF.